This TCR beta chain emerged from a study of blood T cell repertoires in COVID-19. TCRdb's copy holds only in-frame clones and misses some; the assay was immunoSEQ multiplex PCR. The sample includes about 410,000 clones, 86% of them seen just once. The CDR3 contains 13 residues. The V and J ends lost 2 bases and 7 bases respectively, with 6 bases between them. The TCR sequence derives from a woman in her 30s with active or convalescent COVID-19. V gene TRBV12-3 or TRBV12-4 combines with J gene TRBJ1-6; D is ambiguous. The specimen was peripheral blood. In DNA form, the CDR3 reads TGTGCCAGCAGTTTAATCGGGAATTCACCCCTCCACTTT. This gives the protein CASSLIGNSPLHF.